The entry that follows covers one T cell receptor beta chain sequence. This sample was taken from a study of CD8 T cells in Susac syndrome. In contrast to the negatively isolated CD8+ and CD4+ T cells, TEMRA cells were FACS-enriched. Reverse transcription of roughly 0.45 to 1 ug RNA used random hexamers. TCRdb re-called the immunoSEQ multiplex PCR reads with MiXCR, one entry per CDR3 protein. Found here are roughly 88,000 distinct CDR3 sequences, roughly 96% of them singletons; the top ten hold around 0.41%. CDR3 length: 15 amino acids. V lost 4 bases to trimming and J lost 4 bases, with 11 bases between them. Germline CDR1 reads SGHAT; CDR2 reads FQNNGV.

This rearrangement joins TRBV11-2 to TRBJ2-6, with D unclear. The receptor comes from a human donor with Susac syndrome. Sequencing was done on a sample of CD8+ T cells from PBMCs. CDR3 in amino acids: CASSSSEGGANVLTF. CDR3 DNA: TGTGCCAGCAGCTCGAGCGAAGGGGGGGCCAACGTCCTGACTTTC.